This TCR beta chain was recovered during a study of OX40 agonist ivuxolimab in advanced cancers. Study context: Partial response was recorded in three patients: one hepatocellular carcinoma and two cutaneous melanoma cases.

V dropped 4 bases and J dropped 9; count of bases not matched to a gene: 8. There are 14 residues in the CDR3. From germline, CDR1 is MDHEN and CDR2 SYDVKM. TCRdb keeps only in-frame clones here, not all; method: immunoSEQ multiplex PCR. Of tens of thousands of clones listed, approximately 85% are singletons. Sampled blood was obtained at baseline, cycle 4 day 1, and cycle 7 day 1. The chain uses TRBV28 and TRBJ2-1; 8 bases are a match to TRBD1. This TCR derives from an adult with an advanced solid tumor such as melanoma, head and neck, liver or kidney cancer. Source: CD4+ or CD8+ T cells sorted from blood, taken in a trial of the OX40 agonist ivuxolimab. CDR3 coding DNA: TGTGCCAGCAGTTATGACAGGGGATTTGGTGAGCAGTTCTTC. Protein: CASSYDRGFGEQFF.